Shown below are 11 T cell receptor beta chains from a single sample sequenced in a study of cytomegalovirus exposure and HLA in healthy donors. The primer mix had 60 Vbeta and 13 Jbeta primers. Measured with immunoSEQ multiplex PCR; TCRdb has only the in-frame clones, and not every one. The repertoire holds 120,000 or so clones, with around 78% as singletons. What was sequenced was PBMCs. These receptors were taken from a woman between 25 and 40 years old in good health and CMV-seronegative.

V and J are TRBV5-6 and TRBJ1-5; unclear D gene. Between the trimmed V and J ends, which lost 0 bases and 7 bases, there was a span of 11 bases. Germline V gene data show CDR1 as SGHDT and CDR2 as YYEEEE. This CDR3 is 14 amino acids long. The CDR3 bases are TGTGCCAGCAGCTTGGGTGGTAGTTACCAGCCCCAGCATTTT. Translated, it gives CASSLGGSYQPQHF.

For the CDR3, the DNA is TGTGCCAGCAGTCCTGACAGGAACACCGGGGAGCTGTTTTTT. Protein: CASSPDRNTGELFF. The chain has TRBV11-2 and TRBJ2-2, with D perhaps matching TRBD1 (5 bases). This CDR3 is built from 14 residues. The germline V and J ends were trimmed by 6 bases and 1 base, with 9 bases remaining between them. Per the germline V gene, CDR1 is SGHAT and CDR2 is FQNNGV.

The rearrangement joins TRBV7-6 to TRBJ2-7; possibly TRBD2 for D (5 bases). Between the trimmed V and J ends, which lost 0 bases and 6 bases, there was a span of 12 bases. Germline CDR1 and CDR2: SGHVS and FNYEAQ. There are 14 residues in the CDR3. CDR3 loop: CASSLAEGPGEQYF. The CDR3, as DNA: TGTGCCAGCAGCTTAGCTGAGGGTCCCGGCGAGCAGTACTTC.

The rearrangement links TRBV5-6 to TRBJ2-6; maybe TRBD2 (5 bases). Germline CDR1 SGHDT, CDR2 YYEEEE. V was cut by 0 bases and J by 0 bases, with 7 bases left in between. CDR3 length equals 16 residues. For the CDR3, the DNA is TGTGCCAGCAGCTTGGGAGGACTCTCTGGGGCCAACGTCCTGACTTTC. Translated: CASSLGGLSGANVLTF.

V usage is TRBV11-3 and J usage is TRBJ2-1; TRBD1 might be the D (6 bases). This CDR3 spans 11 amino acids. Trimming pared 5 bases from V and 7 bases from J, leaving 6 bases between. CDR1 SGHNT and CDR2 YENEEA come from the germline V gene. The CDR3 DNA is TGTGCCAGCAGCGGACAGAATGAGCAGTTCTTC. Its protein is CASSGQNEQFF.

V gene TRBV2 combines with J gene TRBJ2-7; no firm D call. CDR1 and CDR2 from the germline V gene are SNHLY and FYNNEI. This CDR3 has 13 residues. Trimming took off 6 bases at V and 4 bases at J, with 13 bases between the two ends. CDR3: CASRPRFEYEQYF. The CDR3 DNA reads TGTGCCAGCAGGCCCAGATTTGAATACGAGCAGTACTTC.

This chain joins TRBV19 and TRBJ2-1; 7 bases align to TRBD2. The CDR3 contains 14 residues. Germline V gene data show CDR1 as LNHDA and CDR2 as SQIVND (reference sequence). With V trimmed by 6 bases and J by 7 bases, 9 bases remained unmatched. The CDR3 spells CASSTYTGGNEQFF. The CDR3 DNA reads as TGTGCCAGTAGCACATACACCGGGGGGAATGAGCAGTTCTTC.

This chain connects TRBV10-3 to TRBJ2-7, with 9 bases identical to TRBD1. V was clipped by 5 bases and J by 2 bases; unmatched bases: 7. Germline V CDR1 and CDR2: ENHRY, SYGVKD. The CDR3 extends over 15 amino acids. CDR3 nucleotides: TGTGCCATCAGTCCCCGGGACAGGGCGGCCTACGAGCAGTACTTC. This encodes CAISPRDRAAYEQYF.

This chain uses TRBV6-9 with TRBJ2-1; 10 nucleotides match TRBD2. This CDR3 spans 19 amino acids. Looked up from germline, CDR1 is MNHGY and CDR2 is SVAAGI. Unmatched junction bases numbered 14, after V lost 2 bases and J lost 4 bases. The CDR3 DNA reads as TGTGCCAGCAGTTATCCCGGGCTAGCGGGAGTAAAACTATACAATGAGCAGTTCTTC. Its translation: CASSYPGLAGVKLYNEQFF.

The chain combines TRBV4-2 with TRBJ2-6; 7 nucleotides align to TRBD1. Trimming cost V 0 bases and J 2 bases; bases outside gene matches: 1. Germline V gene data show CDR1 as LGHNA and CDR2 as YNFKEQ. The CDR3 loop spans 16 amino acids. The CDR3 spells CASSQETGAGANVLTF. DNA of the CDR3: TGTGCCAGCAGCCAAGAAACAGGGGCTGGGGCCAACGTCCTGACTTTC.

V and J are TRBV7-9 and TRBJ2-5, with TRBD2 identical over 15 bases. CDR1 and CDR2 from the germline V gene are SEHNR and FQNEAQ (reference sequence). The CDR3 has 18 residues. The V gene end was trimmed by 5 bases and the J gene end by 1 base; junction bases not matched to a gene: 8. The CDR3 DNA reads TGTGCCAGCAGCCGTACGGGACTAGCGGGGGGATTCCAAGAGACCCAGTACTTC. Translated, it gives CASSRTGLAGGFQETQYF.